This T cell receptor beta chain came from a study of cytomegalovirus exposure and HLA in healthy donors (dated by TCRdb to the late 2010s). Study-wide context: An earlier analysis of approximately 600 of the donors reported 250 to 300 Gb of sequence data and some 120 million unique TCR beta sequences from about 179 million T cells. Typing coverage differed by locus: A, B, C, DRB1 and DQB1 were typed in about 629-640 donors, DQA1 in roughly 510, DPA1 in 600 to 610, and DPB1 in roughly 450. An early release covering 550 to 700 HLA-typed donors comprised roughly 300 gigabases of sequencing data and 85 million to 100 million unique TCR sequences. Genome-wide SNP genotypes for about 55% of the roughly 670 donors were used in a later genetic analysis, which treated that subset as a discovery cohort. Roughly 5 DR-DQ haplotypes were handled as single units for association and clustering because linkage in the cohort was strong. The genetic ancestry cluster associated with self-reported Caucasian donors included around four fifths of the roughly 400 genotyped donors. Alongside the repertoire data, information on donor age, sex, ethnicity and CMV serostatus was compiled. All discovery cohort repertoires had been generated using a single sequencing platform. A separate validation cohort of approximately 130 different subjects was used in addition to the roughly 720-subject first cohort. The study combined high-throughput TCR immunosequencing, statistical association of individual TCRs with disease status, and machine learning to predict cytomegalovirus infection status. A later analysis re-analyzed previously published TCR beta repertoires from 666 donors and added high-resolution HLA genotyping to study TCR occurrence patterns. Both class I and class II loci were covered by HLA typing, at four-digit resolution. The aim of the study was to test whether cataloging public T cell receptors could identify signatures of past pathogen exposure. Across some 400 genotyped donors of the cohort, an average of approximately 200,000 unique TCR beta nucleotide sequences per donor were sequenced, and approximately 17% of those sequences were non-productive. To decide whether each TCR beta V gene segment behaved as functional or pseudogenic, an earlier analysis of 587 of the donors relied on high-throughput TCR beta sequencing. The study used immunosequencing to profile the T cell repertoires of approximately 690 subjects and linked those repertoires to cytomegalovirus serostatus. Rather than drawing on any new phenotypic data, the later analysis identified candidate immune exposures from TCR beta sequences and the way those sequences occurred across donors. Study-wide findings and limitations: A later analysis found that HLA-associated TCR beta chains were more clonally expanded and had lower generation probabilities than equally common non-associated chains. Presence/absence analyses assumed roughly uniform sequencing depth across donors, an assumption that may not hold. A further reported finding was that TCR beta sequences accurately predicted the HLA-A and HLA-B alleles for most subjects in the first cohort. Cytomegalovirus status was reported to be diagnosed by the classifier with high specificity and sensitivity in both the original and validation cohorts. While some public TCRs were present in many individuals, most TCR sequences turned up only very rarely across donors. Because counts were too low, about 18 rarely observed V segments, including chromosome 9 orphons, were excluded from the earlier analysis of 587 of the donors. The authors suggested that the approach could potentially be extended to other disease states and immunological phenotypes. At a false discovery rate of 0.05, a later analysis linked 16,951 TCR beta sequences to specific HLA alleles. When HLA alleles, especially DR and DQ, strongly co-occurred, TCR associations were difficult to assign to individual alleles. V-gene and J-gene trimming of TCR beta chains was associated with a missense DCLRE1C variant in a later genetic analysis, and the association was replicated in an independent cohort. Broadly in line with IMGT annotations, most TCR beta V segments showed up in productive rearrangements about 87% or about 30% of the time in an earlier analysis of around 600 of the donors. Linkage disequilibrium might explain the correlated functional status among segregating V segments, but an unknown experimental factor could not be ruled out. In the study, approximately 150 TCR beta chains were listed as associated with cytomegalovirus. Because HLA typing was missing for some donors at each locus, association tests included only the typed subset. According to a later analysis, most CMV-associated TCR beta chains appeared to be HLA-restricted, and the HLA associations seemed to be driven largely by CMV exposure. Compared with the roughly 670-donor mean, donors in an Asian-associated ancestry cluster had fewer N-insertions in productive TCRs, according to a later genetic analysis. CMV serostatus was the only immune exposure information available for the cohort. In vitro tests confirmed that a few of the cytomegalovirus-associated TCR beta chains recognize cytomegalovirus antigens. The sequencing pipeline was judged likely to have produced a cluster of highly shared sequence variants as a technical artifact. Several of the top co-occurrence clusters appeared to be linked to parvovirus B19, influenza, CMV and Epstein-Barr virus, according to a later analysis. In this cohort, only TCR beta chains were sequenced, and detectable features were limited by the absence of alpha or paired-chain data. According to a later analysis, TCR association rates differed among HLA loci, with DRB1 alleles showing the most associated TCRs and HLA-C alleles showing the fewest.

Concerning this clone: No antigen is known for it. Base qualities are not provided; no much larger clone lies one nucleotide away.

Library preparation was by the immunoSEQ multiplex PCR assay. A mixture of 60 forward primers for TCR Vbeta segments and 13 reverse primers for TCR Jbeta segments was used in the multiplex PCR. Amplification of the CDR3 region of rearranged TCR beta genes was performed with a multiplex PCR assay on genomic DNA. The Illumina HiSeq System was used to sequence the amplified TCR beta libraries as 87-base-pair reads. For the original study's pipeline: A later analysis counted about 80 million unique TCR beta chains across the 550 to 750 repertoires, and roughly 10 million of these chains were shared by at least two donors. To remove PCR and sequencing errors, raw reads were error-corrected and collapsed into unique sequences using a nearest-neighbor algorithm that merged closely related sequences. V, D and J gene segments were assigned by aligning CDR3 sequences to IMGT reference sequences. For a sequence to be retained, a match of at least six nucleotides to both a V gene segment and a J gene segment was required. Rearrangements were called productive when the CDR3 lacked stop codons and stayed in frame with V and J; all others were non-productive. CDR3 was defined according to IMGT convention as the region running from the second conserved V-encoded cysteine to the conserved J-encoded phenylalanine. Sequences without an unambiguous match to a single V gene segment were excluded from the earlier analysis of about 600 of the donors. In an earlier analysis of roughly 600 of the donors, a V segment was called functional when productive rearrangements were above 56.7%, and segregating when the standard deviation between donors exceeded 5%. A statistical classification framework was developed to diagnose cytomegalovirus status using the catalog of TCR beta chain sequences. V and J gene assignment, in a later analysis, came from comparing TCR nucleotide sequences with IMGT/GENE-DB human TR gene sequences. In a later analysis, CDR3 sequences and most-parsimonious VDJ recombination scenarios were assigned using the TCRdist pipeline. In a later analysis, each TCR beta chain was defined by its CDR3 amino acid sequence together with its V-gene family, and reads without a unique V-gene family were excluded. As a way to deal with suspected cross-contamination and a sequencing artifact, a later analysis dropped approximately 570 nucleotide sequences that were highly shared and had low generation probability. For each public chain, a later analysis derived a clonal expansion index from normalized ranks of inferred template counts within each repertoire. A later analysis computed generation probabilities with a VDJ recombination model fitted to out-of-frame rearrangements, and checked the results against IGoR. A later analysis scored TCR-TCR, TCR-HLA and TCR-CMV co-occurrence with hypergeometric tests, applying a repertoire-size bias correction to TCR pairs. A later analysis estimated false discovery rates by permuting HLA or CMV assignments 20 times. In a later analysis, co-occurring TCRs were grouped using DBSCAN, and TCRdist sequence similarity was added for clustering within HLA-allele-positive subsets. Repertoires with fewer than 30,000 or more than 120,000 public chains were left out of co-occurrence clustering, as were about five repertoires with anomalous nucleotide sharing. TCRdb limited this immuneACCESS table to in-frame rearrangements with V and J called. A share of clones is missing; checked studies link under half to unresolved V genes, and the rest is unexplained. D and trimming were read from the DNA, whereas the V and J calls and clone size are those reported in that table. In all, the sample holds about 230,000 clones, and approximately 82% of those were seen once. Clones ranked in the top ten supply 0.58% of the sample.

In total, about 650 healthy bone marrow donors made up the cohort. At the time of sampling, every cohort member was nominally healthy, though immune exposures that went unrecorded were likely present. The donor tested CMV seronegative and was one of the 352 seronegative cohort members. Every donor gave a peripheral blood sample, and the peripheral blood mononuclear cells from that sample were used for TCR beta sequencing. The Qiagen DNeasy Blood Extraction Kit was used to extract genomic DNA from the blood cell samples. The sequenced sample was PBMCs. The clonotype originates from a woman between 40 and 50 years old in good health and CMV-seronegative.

This receptor has the CDR3 CAWTGLARDTQYF. The sequenced DNA: TGTGCCTGGACCGGACTAGCGCGGGATACGCAGTATTTT. Here the chain combines TRBV30 and TRBJ2-3, with TRBD2 identical over 9 junction bases. The CDR3 measures 13 amino acids from cysteine to phenylalanine. The sequence is cut down to CDR3 DNA, 39 bases in frame from base 1. CDR1 and CDR2 (GTSNPN, SVGIG) derive from the germline V gene (reference sequence). After removal of 4 bases from V and 6 bases from J, the junction retains 5 bases not matched to a gene.